Listed here are 6 T cell receptor beta chains from one sample, sequenced in a study of cytomegalovirus exposure and HLA in healthy donors. In the PCR, 60 Vbeta and 13 Jbeta primers were used. Assay used: immunoSEQ multiplex PCR; TCRdb lists only in-frame clones, some missing. The sample shows 180,000 or so clones, less than 80% of them seen only once. Material for sequencing was PBMCs. Receptors were obtained from a man aged 35 to 55 in good health and CMV-seronegative.

This sequence joins TRBV27 and TRBJ1-2; tentative D call: TRBD1 (6 bases). V lost 2 bases to trimming and J lost 8 bases, with 18 bases between them. The germline CDR1 and CDR2 sequences are MNHEY and SMNVEV (reference sequence). The CDR3 is 15 amino acids. The CDR3 DNA reads as TGTGCCAGCAGTTTAGGTTTGGGGCAGGGGAAAGGCTACACCTTC. It yields the protein CASSLGLGQGKGYTF.

This clone came up once. The chain employs TRBV9 and TRBJ1-3, with unresolved D. Trimming stripped 4 bases from V and 2 bases from J, with 22 bases between. Germline CDR1 and CDR2: SGDLS and YYNGEE. This CDR3 contains 18 residues. This chain's CDR3 is CASSPQVEPRRTGNTIYF. The DNA for the CDR3 is TGTGCCAGCAGCCCCCAGGTGGAACCGAGGAGGACTGGAAACACCATATATTTT.

The chain joins TRBV5-8 to TRBJ1-2, with 8 bases aligning to TRBD1. This CDR3 spans 14 amino acids. The germline V gene has CDR1 SGHTS and CDR2 YDEGEE. After removal of 2 bases from V and 4 bases from J, the junction contained 4 bases not matched to a gene. CDR3 bases: TGTGCCAGCAGCTTTTCAACAGGGGGCTATGGCTACACCTTC. Its translation: CASSFSTGGYGYTF.

This clone was picked up a small number of times. The chain couples TRBV30 to TRBJ1-4; 8 bases are a match to TRBD1. V was clipped by 2 bases and J by 6 bases; unmatched bases: 8. In germline, CDR1 is GTSNPN, CDR2 SVGIG (reference sequence). The CDR3 runs 15 residues. The CDR3 spells CAWSMTGVWYEKLFF. CDR3 bases: TGTGCCTGGAGTATGACAGGGGTGTGGTATGAAAAACTGTTTTTT.

This clone was observed a handful of times. The rearrangement joins TRBV4-3 to TRBJ1-4; D is possibly TRBD1 (5 bases). The germline gives CDR1 LGHNA, CDR2 YSLEER. V was cut by 1 base and J by 3 bases, with 15 bases left in between. The CDR3 sequence is 17 residues long. The CDR3 here is CASSQGLSGEANEKLFF. The CDR3 region has the DNA TGCGCCAGCAGCCAAGGGCTCTCGGGGGAAGCTAATGAAAAACTGTTTTTT.

The chain joins TRBV28 to TRBJ2-1; maybe TRBD2 (7 bases). This CDR3 contains 16 residues. CDR1 is MDHEN, CDR2 SYDVKM, per germline. The V and J ends lost 3 bases and 5 bases respectively, with 17 bases between them. The CDR3 coding sequence is TGTGCCAGCAGTTTCCCGGGGGGCGGCGTCGACAATGAGCAGTTCTTC. It translates to CASSFPGGGVDNEQFF.